A single sample gave rise to the 17 T cell receptor beta chains below, sequenced in a study of T cell responses to AZD1222 COVID-19 vaccine. Sequenced by immunoSEQ multiplex PCR; TCRdb stores in-frame clones only, minus some. The table includes under 200,000 clones, 88% detected once. The sample in question was peripheral blood, obtained on day 0 of AZD1222 vaccination. The receptors here all came from an adult in good health.

The gene calls are TRBV28 and TRBJ1-4; D is perhaps TRBD1 (6 bases). Germline-derived CDR1 and CDR2 are MDHEN and SYDVKM. There are 15 residues in the CDR3. V dropped 3 bases and J dropped 7 bases, with 15 bases sitting between them. Written as DNA, the CDR3 is TGTGCCAGCAGTTTTGGCGGGGGGGGCGGTGAAAAACTGTTTTTT. This codes for CASSFGGGGGEKLFF.

The chain recombines TRBV19 with TRBJ1-2; D ambiguous. CDR3 length: 13 residues. The V end was cut by 5 bases, the J end by 7 bases, with 14 bases between. Germline V gene data show CDR1 as LNHDA and CDR2 as SQIVND (reference sequence). The CDR3 nucleotides are TGTGCCAGTAGTTACGCTCAGGCGCGTGGCTACACCTTC. This codes for CASSYAQARGYTF.

The rearrangement joins TRBV6-4 to TRBJ1-1; D gene ambiguous. CDR1 and CDR2 from the germline V gene are MRHNA and SNTAGT. This CDR3 contains 13 residues. Trimming stripped 3 bases from V and 1 base from J, with 6 bases between. The CDR3 nucleotides read TGTGCCAGCAGTGAGGGCAGGAACACTGAAGCTTTCTTT. Translating gives CASSEGRNTEAFF.

V and J are TRBV11-2 and TRBJ2-7; 7 nucleotides align to TRBD1. This CDR3 spans 14 amino acids. Germline V gene data show CDR1 as SGHAT and CDR2 as FQNNGV. V lost 4 bases and J lost 2; bases outside the gene matches: 5. Written as DNA, the CDR3 is TGTGCCAGCAGCTCTCAGGGGGTTGCCTACGAGCAGTACTTC. Its translation: CASSSQGVAYEQYF.

This sequence joins TRBV20-1 and TRBJ2-1; maybe TRBD1 (5 bases). The CDR3 runs 13 residues. The V and J ends lost 3 bases and 5 bases respectively, with 11 bases between them. Germline-derived CDR1 and CDR2 are DFQATT and SNEGSKA (reference sequence). The CDR3: CSASRGANNEQFF. The CDR3 region has the DNA TGCAGTGCTAGTCGTGGGGCAAACAATGAGCAGTTCTTC.

The rearrangement joins TRBV5-1 to TRBJ2-2, with 7 bases that match TRBD2. CDR1 is SGHRS, CDR2 YFSETQ, per germline. J was trimmed by 2 bases and V by 0 bases; bases with no gene match: 7. The CDR3 is 17 amino acids. The CDR3 DNA follows: TGCGCCAGCAGCTTGGTAGGCGGGAGCCCAAACACCGGGGAGCTGTTTTTT. This codes for CASSLVGGSPNTGELFF. The variable domain in full, completed from reference TRBV5-1 and TRBJ2-2, reads KAGVTQTPRYLIKTRGQQVTLSCSPISGHRSVSWYQQTPGQGLQFLFEYFSETQRNKGNFPGRFSGRQFSNSRSEMNVSTLELGDSALYLCASSLVGGSPNTGELFFGEGSRLTVL.

The CDR3 loop reads CASSNRRQVVSGYTF. The CDR3 nucleotides are TGTGCCAGTAGCAACCGCCGCCAGGTGGTGAGCGGCTACACCTTC. The chain joins TRBV19 to TRBJ1-2, with D unclear. Germline V CDR1 and CDR2: LNHDA, SQIVND (reference sequence). V lost 6 bases and J lost 8, with 22 bases in between. CDR3 size: 15 residues.

V gene TRBV27 combines with J gene TRBJ1-5; D is possibly TRBD1 (5 bases). The CDR3 is made up of 14 amino acids. V lost 2 bases and J lost 9, with 14 bases in between. Germline lookup yields CDR1 MNHEY and CDR2 SMNVEV (reference sequence). This CDR3 reads CASSLGQGKWPQHF. The CDR3 nucleotides are TGTGCCAGCAGTTTAGGCCAGGGTAAATGGCCCCAGCATTTT.

The chain employs TRBV9 and TRBJ2-1; the D is unclear. Germline CDR1 and CDR2: SGDLS and YYNGEE. This CDR3 region has 15 residues. Trimming removed 0 bases at V and 5 bases at J, with 12 bases between. The CDR3 sequence is CASSVEVRRNNEQFF. CDR3 sequence (DNA): TGTGCCAGCAGCGTAGAAGTCCGAAGGAACAATGAGCAGTTCTTC. Supplemented by reference TRBV9 and TRBJ2-1, the full variable domain reads DSGVTQTPKHLITATGQRVTLRCSPRSGDLSVYWYQQSLDQGLQFLIQYYNGEERAKGNILERFSAQQFPDLHSELNLSSLELGDSALYFCASSVEVRRNNEQFFGPGTRLTVL.

This chain links TRBV6-5 with TRBJ1-5; TRBD1 matches 7 bases. From germline, CDR1 is MNHEY and CDR2 SVGAGI. The CDR3 loop spans 14 amino acids. V gave up 6 bases and J gave up 4 bases; unmatched junction bases: 6. The CDR3 DNA follows: TGTGCCAGCAGGCCGGGACAGACAAATCAGCCCCAGCATTTT. As protein: CASRPGQTNQPQHF.

V and J are TRBV28 and TRBJ1-5, with 9 bases fitting TRBD1. CDR3 length: 12 amino acids. J gave up 6 bases and V 8 bases, and 2 bases lay outside the gene matches. Per germline, CDR1 MDHEN and CDR2 SYDVKM. CDR3 sequence (DNA): TGTGCCAGCCGGGACAGGGTTCAGCCCCAGCATTTT. Translated: CASRDRVQPQHF.

This rearrangement joins TRBV10-3 to TRBJ2-2; tentative D call: TRBD2 (5 bases). V shed 5 bases and J shed 7 bases, with 8 bases lying between them. The CDR3 length is 12 residues. Germline values: CDR1 ENHRY, CDR2 SYGVKD. The chain's CDR3 is CAISPRGGELFF. Here the CDR3 DNA reads TGTGCCATCAGTCCCCGGGGCGGGGAGCTGTTTTTT.

The rearrangement uses TRBV5-5 and TRBJ1-1, with TRBD1 identical over 8 bases. The germline V gene has CDR1 SGHKS and CDR2 YYEKEE (reference sequence). V shed 2 bases and J 3 bases; nucleotides not matched to a gene: 9. The CDR3 is 16 amino acids. CDR3 region: CASSLYSGGADTEAFF. CDR3 nucleotide sequence: TGTGCCAGCAGCTTATATTCAGGGGGCGCCGACACTGAAGCTTTCTTT.

The V and J genes are TRBV30 and TRBJ1-6, with 7 bases matching TRBD1. Trimming cost V 0 bases and J 7 bases; bases outside gene matches: 6. Germline CDR1 reads GTSNPN; CDR2 reads SVGIG (reference sequence). This CDR3 region has 15 residues. CDR3 in DNA: TGTGCCTGGAGTGTACTGAAGGGGGCCAATTCACCCCTCCACTTT. Protein sequence: CAWSVLKGANSPLHF.

This clone showed up just once. J is TRBJ1-1 and V is TRBV2; maybe TRBD1 (6 bases). V was trimmed by 3 bases and J by 1 base, leaving 15 bases between them. The CDR3 is 16 amino acids. The germline V gene encodes CDR1 SNHLY and CDR2 FYNNEI. DNA for the CDR3: TGTGCCAGCAGTGAGTCGGCAAGGGGGGGGAACACTGAAGCTTTCTTT. This translates into CASSESARGGNTEAFF.

The chain has TRBV7-3 and TRBJ2-7; 15 bases match TRBD2. Germline lookup yields CDR1 SGHTA and CDR2 FQGTGA. The CDR3 runs to 15 residues. V shed 5 bases and J 4 bases; nucleotides not matched to a gene: 3. The DNA of the CDR3 is TGTGCCAGCAGCCCAGGGACTAGCGGGAGGTACGAGCAGTACTTC. It is translated as CASSPGTSGRYEQYF.

The V and J genes are TRBV11-3 and TRBJ2-7; 7 nucleotides agree with TRBD1. Germline V gene data show CDR1 as SGHNT and CDR2 as YENEEA. The CDR3 covers 16 residues. Trimming at V came to 7 bases and at J to 2 bases, leaving 14 bases not matched to a gene. The CDR3 sequence: CASKGTAISLTYEQYF. CDR3 coding DNA: TGTGCCAGCAAAGGGACAGCGATATCTTTGACCTACGAGCAGTACTTC. The variable domain in full, with the rest retrieved from reference TRBV11-3 and TRBJ2-7, is EAGVVQSPRYKIIEKKQPVAFWCNPISGHNTLYWYLQNLGQGPELLIRYENEEAVDDSQLPKDRFSAERLKGVDSTLKIQPAELGDSAVYLCASKGTAISLTYEQYFGPGTRLTVT.